The 3 T cell receptor beta chains presented below share a single source sample, sequenced in a study of blood T cell repertoires in COVID-19. Profiled with immunoSEQ multiplex PCR; TCRdb holds only in-frame clones, not every one. The data show about 80,000 clones, roughly 84% seen once. Sequencing was done on a sample of peripheral blood. The receptors stem from a man aged 50 to 59 with acute or convalescent COVID-19.

In its sample, this clone was seen once. The genes are TRBV18 and TRBJ1-5, with TRBD1 matching over 7 bases. CDR3 length equals 13 residues. The ends lost 5 bases at V and 7 bases at J; junction bases unmatched: 5. In germline, CDR1 is KGHSH, CDR2 LQKENI. The CDR3 reads CASSVDRDQPQHF. In DNA, the CDR3 is TGTGCCAGCTCAGTAGACAGGGACCAGCCCCAGCATTTT.

The rearrangement joins TRBV11-3 to TRBJ2-3, with D perhaps matching TRBD2 (6 bases). CDR3 length: 14 amino acids. Between the trimmed V and J ends, which lost 3 bases and 0 bases, there was a span of 7 bases. CDR1 SGHNT and CDR2 YENEEA come from the germline V gene. The CDR3 DNA sequence: TGTGCCAGCAGCTTTAGCGGTAGCACAGATACGCAGTATTTT. Its protein product is CASSFSGSTDTQYF.

For this clone: One end of the junction does not line up with germline, which may come from a read error. This rearrangement joins TRBV15 to TRBJ2-1; TRBD2 matches 10 bases. The germline gives CDR1 LNHNV, CDR2 YYDKDF (reference sequence). The CDR3 extends over 17 amino acids. In DNA, the CDR3 is TGTGCCACCAGGTCCCTAGCGGGAGTAGGCTCCCACAATGAGCAGTTCTTC. This gives the protein CATRSLAGVGSHNEQFF.